The entry that follows covers one T cell receptor beta chain sequence. Its antigen is currently unknown. This record comes from a study of cytomegalovirus exposure and HLA in healthy donors. CDR1 and CDR2 (germline): SEHNR, FQNEAQ (reference sequence). V lost 5 bases and J lost 7; bases outside the gene matches: 9. The CDR3 is 16 residues long. This PCR relied on a set of 60 Vbeta primers and 13 Jbeta primers. Generated by immunoSEQ multiplex PCR, the TCRdb table keeps only in-frame clones and is missing some. Recorded here are 80,000 to 100,000 clones; the top ten clones represent approximately 0.63%. The study, taken as a whole, reports: An Asian-associated ancestry cluster reportedly showed fewer N-insertions than the roughly 700-donor mean in a later analysis. Sequences of the TCR beta chain were said to predict the HLA-A and HLA-B alleles of most subjects accurately.

Sequencing used PBMCs. The chain links TRBV7-9 to TRBJ2-1; 12 nucleotides agree with TRBD2. This TCR derives from a middle-aged man in good health and CMV-seronegative. CDR3 nucleotides: TGTGCCAGCAGCCCGACTAGCGGGGGTAGAAGAAATGAGCAGTTCTTC. Protein sequence: CASSPTSGGRRNEQFF.